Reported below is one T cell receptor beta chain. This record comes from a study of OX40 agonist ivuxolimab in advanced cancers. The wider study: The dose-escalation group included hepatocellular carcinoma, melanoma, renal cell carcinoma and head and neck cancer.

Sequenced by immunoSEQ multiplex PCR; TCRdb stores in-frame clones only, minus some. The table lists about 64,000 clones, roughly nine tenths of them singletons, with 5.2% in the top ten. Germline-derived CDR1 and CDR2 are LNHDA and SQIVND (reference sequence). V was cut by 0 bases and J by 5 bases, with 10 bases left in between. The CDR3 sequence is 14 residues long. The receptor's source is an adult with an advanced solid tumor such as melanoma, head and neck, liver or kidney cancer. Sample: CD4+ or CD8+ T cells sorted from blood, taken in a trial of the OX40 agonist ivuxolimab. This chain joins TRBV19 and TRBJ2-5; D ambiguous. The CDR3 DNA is TGTGCCAGTAGTATAGATCCTCTGAAGGAGACCCAGTACTTC. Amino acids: CASSIDPLKETQYF.